The 8 T cell receptor beta chains listed next were all sequenced from one sample in a study of tumor-infiltrating lymphocytes in primary liver carcinoma. For blood RNA, unsorted whole blood served as the source, and germline DNA was extracted too. Total RNA (about 500 ng) served as template for TCR beta cDNA synthesis primed by a constant-region primer. Library construction for TCR beta comprised three nested multiplex PCR rounds performed with slightly modified ARM-PCR. For about 11 cycles apiece, the opening two PCR rounds ran with TRBV1-TRBV30 forward primers and a C-beta reverse primer. TCRdb analysed the multiplex PCR reads with MiXCR anew, one entry per CDR3 protein. The sample comprises a few hundred thousand distinct CDR3 sequences, almost 60% of which are singletons, and about 15% rests with the top ten. The sequenced material came from peripheral blood. The origin of the receptors is a woman aged 25 to 45 with primary liver carcinoma and hepatitis B virus infection.

The genes are TRBV11-1 and TRBJ2-7; TRBD1 matches 9 bases. This CDR3 comprises 15 residues. Germline-derived CDR1 and CDR2 are SGHAT and FQDESV (reference sequence). V was pared by 3 bases and J by 2 bases, with 5 bases of the junction left unmatched. The CDR3 loop reads CASSFDRGKTYEQYF. The DNA of the CDR3 is TGTGCCAGCAGCTTTGACAGGGGGAAGACCTACGAGCAGTACTTC.

This clonotype has a handful of counts. The chain carries TRBV5-4 and TRBJ2-1; TRBD2 matches at 9 bases. The CDR3 is made up of 16 amino acids. Germline V gene lookup returns CDR1 SGHNT and CDR2 YYREEE (reference sequence). The trim removed 2 bases at V and 4 bases at J, leaving 7 bases unmatched. CDR3 sequence reads: CASSFSTGLAYNEQFF. The CDR3 coding sequence is TGTGCCAGCAGCTTCTCCACGGGACTAGCTTACAATGAGCAGTTCTTC.

Points on this clonotype: This may come from a read error, since a much larger clone is one base off. Because the CDR3 is missing its conserved closing phenylalanine or tryptophan, this is likely a read error. The rearrangement joins TRBV11-2 to TRBJ2-1; D unclear. The CDR3 is made up of 11 amino acids. Germline V gene lookup returns CDR1 SGHAT and CDR2 FQNNGV. V was shortened by 5 bases and J by 3 bases, with 2 bases between the two germline ends. The DNA for the CDR3 is TGTGCCAGCAGCGTCTACAATGAGCAGTTCTCC. Translation: CASSVYNEQFS.

Regarding this clonotype: This may come from a read error, since a much larger clone is one base off. This rearrangement joins TRBV6-2 or TRBV6-3 to TRBJ1-1; D might be TRBD1 (6 bases). Germline V gene data show CDR1 as MNHEY and CDR2 as SVGEGT. The CDR3 is 14 residues long. CDR3 loop: CASTRGGRNTEVFF. DNA for the CDR3: TGTGCCAGCACCAGAGGGGGGAGGAACACTGAAGTTTTCTTT.

This clonotype has a single count. With a much larger clone just one base away, this may be a read error. The conserved phenylalanine or tryptophan is not found at the CDR3 terminus, so this likely reflects a read error. The gene calls are TRBV6-5 and TRBJ2-7; maybe TRBD2 (6 bases). The CDR3 is 14 amino acids. Germline CDR1 and CDR2: MNHEY and SVGAGI. Between the trimmed V and J ends, which lost 7 bases and 6 bases, there was a span of 19 bases. In DNA, the CDR3 is TGTGCCAGCACCGCGGCACCGGACTACTCCGAGCAGTACATC. Translating gives CASTAAPDYSEQYI.

The rearrangement links TRBV12-3 or TRBV12-4 to TRBJ2-1; D may be TRBD2 (6 bases). The CDR3 is 15 residues long. Trimming took 9 bases from V and 8 from J, leaving 23 bases between them. This chain's CDR3 is CARSAGTPSDDEQFF. The CDR3 DNA is TGTGCCAGGAGTGCCGGGACTCCTAGTGACGATGAGCAGTTCTTC.

This clonotype was detected ten times or more. The chain recombines TRBV4-3 with TRBJ2-5; D is undetermined. Germline CDR1 is LGHNA and CDR2 is YSLEER. The ends were cut back, 0 bases at V and 5 bases at J, with 7 bases in the middle. This CDR3 spans 13 amino acids. The CDR3 DNA reads as TGCGCCAGCAGCCAAGAACTTAGGGAGACCCAGTACTTC. The encoded protein is CASSQELRETQYF.

As DNA, the CDR3 is TGTGCCAGCAGCGAACAGGGAGGGCCTGAAGCTTTCTTT. This codes for CASSEQGGPEAFF. J is TRBJ1-1 and V is TRBV9, with D possibly TRBD1 on 6 matching bases. Germline V gives CDR1 SGDLS, CDR2 YYNGEE. V lost 3 bases and J lost 6, with 12 bases in between. This CDR3 comprises 13 residues.